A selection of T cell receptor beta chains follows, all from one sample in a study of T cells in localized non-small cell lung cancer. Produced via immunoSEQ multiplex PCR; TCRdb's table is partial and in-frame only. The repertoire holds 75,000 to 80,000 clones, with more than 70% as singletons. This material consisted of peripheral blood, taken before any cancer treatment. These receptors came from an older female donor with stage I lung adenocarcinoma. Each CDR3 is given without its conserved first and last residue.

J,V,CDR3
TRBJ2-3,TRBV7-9,ASSLKGQGVADTQY
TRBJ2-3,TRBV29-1,SVLGLANRDTQY
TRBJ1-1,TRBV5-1,ASSLLARQNTEAF
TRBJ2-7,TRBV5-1,ASSLGLAGDSSYEQY
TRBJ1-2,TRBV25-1,ASSDVGGTGSSYT
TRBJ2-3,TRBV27,ASSFRHGGQY
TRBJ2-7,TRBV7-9,ASSLDGRGYEQY
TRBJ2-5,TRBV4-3,ASSQDRSGETQY
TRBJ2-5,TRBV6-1,ASGDRAETQY
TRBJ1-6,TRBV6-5,ASSTRQSQSLH
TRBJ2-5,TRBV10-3,AITSGLGAETQY
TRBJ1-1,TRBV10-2,ASSESTLNTEAF
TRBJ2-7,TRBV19,ASSINPGPAYEQY
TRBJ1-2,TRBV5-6,ASRPPGQGLDYGYT
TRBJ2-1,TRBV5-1,ASSWAGSSYNEQF
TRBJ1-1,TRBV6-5,ASSYGGQGFNEAF
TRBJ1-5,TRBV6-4,ASSEGSNQPQH
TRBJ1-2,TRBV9,ASSVDGQGAIGYT
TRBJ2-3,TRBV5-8,ASSSGKGISTDTQY
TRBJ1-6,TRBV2,ASSGGNPNSPLH
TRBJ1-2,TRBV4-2,ASTTDRAYGYT
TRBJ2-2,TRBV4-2,ASSQPGQGARSGELF
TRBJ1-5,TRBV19,ASRVWSGDSQPQH
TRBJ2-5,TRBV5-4,AEGTQTQETQY
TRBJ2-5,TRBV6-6,ASSIDSGTGRTQY
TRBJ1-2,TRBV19,ASRARRSVNYGYT